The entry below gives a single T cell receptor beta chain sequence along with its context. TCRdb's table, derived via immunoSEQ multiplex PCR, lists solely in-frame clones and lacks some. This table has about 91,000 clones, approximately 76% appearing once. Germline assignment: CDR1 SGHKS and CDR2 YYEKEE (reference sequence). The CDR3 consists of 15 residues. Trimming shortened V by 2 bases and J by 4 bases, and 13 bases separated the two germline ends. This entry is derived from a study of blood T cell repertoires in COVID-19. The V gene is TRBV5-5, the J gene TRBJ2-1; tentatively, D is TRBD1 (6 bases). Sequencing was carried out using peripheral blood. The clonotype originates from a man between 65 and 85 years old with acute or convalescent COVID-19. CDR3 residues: CASSLQGSGYNEQFF. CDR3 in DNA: TGTGCCAGCAGCTTACAGGGTTCGGGATACAATGAGCAGTTCTTC.